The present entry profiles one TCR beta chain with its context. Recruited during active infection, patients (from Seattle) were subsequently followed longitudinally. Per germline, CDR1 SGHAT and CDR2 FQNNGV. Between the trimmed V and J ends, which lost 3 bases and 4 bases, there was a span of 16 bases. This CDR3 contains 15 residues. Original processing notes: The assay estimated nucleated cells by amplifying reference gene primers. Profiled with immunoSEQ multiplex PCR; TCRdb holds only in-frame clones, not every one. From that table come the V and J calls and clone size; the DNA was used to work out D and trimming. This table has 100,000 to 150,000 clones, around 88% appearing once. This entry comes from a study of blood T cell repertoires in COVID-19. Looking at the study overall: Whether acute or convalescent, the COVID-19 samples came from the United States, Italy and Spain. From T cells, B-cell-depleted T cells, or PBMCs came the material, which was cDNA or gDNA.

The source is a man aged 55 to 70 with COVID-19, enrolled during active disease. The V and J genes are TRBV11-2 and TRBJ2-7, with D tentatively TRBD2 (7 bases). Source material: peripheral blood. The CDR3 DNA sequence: TGTGCCAGCAGCTTCAGGCGGGGGCCGATATACGAGCAGTACTTC. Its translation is CASSFRRGPIYEQYF.